The 9 T cell receptor beta chains given below trace back to one sample, sequenced in a study of blood T cells in healthy people across ages. A second roughly 6 to 11 cycle PCR used barcoded and J-beta primers. MiXCR was run by TCRdb on the 5' RACE reads, yielding one entry per CDR3 protein. This sample has some 710,000 distinct CDR3 sequences, with 35% to 60% found just once. Sequencing was carried out using blood. Source of these receptors: a man older than 75 in good health.

This clonotype was recorded a few times. The chain combines TRBV20-1 with TRBJ1-2, with D unresolved. V shed 5 bases and J shed 10 bases, with 20 bases lying between them. Looked up from germline, CDR1 is DFQATT and CDR2 is SNEGSKA (reference sequence). The CDR3 totals 13 residues. CDR3: CSARRSPNNDYTF. CDR3 nucleotide sequence: TGCAGTGCTCGTAGGTCCCCAAACAATGACTACACCTTC.

This rearrangement joins TRBV27 to TRBJ2-3; D not resolved. The V and J ends lost 6 bases and 6 bases respectively, with 16 bases between them. CDR1 and CDR2 (germline): MNHEY, SMNVEV (reference sequence). The CDR3 extends over 14 amino acids. As DNA, the CDR3 is TGTGCCAGCAGCCAAAGGATAAACGGGGATACGCAGTATTTT. This sequence encodes CASSQRINGDTQYF.

The chain recombines TRBV25-1 with TRBJ2-4; the D call may be TRBD1 or TRBD2 (5 bases each). Germline V gene sequence: CDR1 MGHDK, CDR2 SYGVNS. This CDR3 has 16 amino acids. V dropped 2 bases and J dropped 13 bases, with 24 bases sitting between them. CDR3 sequence: CASSEQLWGSSGEQYF. Here the CDR3 DNA reads TGTGCCAGCAGTGAACAATTATGGGGGAGTTCGGGTGAGCAGTACTTC.

This clonotype was detected many times. The DNA for the CDR3 is TGTGCCAGCAGCCCCGGGGTGGGCGGGAATCGTGAGCAGTTCTTC. Protein product: CASSPGVGGNREQFF. This rearrangement joins TRBV9 to TRBJ2-1; maybe TRBD2 (6 bases). The CDR3 is 15 residues long. The V end lost 4 bases, the J end lost 9 bases, and 20 bases lay between the germline ends. CDR1 and CDR2 (germline): SGDLS, YYNGEE.

There are a few counts of this clonotype. The J gene is TRBJ1-2, the V gene TRBV20-1; 8 bases line up with TRBD1. J lost 8 bases, V lost 6 bases, and 8 bases had no gene match. CDR1 is DFQATT, CDR2 SNEGSKA, per germline (reference sequence). This CDR3 region has 12 residues. In nucleotides, the CDR3 is TGCAGTGCCCTCAGGGGGCGTTACGGCTACACCTTC. Its protein is CSALRGRYGYTF.

This clonotype was detected a few times. The rearrangement uses TRBV6-4 and TRBJ2-3, with 10 bases lining up with TRBD2. The CDR3 contains 16 residues. The V gene end was trimmed by 2 bases and the J gene end by 6 bases; junction bases not matched to a gene: 8. Germline CDR1 and CDR2: MRHNA and SNTAGT. This chain's CDR3 is CASSDLASGGPDTQYF. In DNA, the CDR3 is TGTGCCAGCAGTGACCTTGCTAGCGGGGGACCCGATACGCAGTATTTT.

This clonotype was counted many times. The chain has TRBV28 and TRBJ2-1; D is unresolved. The germline CDR1 and CDR2 sequences are MDHEN and SYDVKM. This CDR3 contains 15 residues. V lost 3 bases and J lost 0, with 9 bases in between. CDR3 region: CASSLGGNSYNEQFF. The CDR3 DNA reads TGTGCCAGCAGTTTGGGTGGGAACTCCTACAATGAGCAGTTCTTC.

The table lists this clonotype with a few counts. The V call is TRBV20-1, the J call TRBJ1-2; TRBD1 agrees at 7 bases. Germline CDR1 is DFQATT and CDR2 is SNEGSKA (reference sequence). The J segment lost 3 bases and the V segment lost 5 bases, leaving 9 bases of the junction unmatched. This CDR3 has 14 residues. CDR3 sequence: CSALDGTAYYGYTF. The CDR3 nucleotides read TGCAGTGCTTTAGATGGGACAGCGTACTATGGCTACACCTTC.

This clonotype was counted many times. The V gene is TRBV12-3 or TRBV12-4, the J gene TRBJ1-2; TRBD1 agrees at 7 bases. With 6 bases clipped from V and 8 bases from J, the junction kept 9 bases outside the gene matches. The CDR3 consists of 13 residues. This chain's CDR3 is CASSFGTADGYTF. The DNA for the CDR3 is TGTGCCAGCAGCTTTGGGACAGCAGACGGCTACACCTTC.